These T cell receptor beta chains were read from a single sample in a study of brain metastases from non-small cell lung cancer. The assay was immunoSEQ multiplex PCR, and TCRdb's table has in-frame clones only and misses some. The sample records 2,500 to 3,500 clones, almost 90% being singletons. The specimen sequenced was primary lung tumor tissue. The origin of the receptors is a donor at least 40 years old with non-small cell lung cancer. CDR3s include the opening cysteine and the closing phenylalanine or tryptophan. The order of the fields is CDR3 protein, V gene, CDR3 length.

CDR3aa: CASSFTGGPHEQYF; v_gene: TRBV6-2/TRBV6-3; len: 14
CDR3aa: CATSDWGENEQFF; v_gene: TRBV24-1; len: 13
CDR3aa: CASSESSNYGYTF; v_gene: TRBV10-1; len: 13
CDR3aa: CASSLSGQVGGYEQYF; v_gene: TRBV19; len: 16
CDR3aa: CASNIRGGATEAFF; v_gene: TRBV19; len: 14
CDR3aa: CASSDRSPLHF; v_gene: TRBV25-1; len: 11
CDR3aa: CSARSYYEQYF; v_gene: TRBV20-1; len: 11
CDR3aa: CASSLGQASNQPQHF; v_gene: TRBV18; len: 15
CDR3aa: CAISFDRAQPQHF; v_gene: TRBV10-3; len: 13
CDR3aa: CASSPRFRNTRELFF; v_gene: TRBV27; len: 15
CDR3aa: CASSSHLGTGYTF; v_gene: TRBV7-2; len: 13
CDR3aa: CASQEGLGNTIYF; v_gene: TRBV2; len: 13
CDR3aa: CASSPGGSYEQYF; v_gene: TRBV27; len: 13
CDR3aa: CATSKTGKGQPQHF; v_gene: TRBV15; len: 14
CDR3aa: CASSLKTGPTEAFF; v_gene: TRBV5-5; len: 14
CDR3aa: CASSVGQGIEGTEAFF; v_gene: TRBV5-6; len: 16